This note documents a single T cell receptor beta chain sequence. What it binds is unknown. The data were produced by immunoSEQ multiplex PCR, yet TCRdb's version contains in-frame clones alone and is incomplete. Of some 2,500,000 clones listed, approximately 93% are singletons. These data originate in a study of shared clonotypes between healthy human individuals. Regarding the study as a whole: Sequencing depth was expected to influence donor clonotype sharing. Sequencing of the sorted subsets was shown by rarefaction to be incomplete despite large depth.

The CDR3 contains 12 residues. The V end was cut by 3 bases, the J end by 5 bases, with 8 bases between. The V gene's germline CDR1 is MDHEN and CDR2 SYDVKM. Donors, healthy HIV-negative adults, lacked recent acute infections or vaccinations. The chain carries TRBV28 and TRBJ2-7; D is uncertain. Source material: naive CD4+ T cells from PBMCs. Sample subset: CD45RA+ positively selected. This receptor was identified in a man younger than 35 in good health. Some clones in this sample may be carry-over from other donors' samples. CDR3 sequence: CASSFLLNEQYF. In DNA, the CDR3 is TGTGCCAGCAGTTTCCTTCTTAACGAGCAGTACTTC.